Following are 14 T cell receptor beta chains from one sample sequenced in a study of blood T cell repertoires in COVID-19 (TCRdb year 2020). The library was produced with the immunoSEQ multiplex PCR assay. The table was pulled from immuneACCESS by TCRdb, which kept in-frame rearrangements only. Such tables lose some clones; where checked, under half of the loss comes from unresolved V genes, and the rest has no known cause. The sample table lists around 370,000 clones, about nine tenths of them with a count of one. The top ten clonotypes cover about 6% of the sample. The sequencing input was peripheral blood. The receptors derive from a woman aged 45-65 years with COVID-19, enrolled during active disease.

This clone was counted only a few times. This chain uses TRBV19 with TRBJ1-6; a weak D match, TRBD1 (6 bases). The CDR3 contains 14 residues. V was pared by 2 bases and J by 7 bases, with 9 bases between. Per germline, CDR1 LNHDA and CDR2 SQIVND (reference sequence). The CDR3 spells CASSITGINSPLHF. The DNA for the CDR3 is TGTGCCAGTAGTATAACAGGGATCAATTCACCCCTCCACTTT.

The CDR3 protein is CASNSDSQTQHF. CDR3 coding DNA: TGTGCCAGCAATAGCGACTCGCAGACCCAGCATTTT. The chain has TRBV2 and TRBJ1-5; D unresolved. This CDR3 spans 12 amino acids. V lost 7 bases to trimming and J lost 11 bases, with 15 bases between them. The V gene's germline CDR1 is SNHLY and CDR2 FYNNEI.

This sequence joins TRBV27 and TRBJ1-2; D remains unclear. Germline V gene sequence: CDR1 MNHEY, CDR2 SMNVEV (reference sequence). V dropped 6 bases and J dropped 8 bases, with 19 bases sitting between them. The CDR3 sequence is 14 residues long. CDR3 in DNA: TGTGCCAGCAGGCTGTTGATGGCGGCCGGCGGCTACACCTTC. Translating it yields CASRLLMAAGGYTF.

Here the CDR3 reads CASSFRTGKVSGELFF. Here the CDR3 DNA reads TGTGCCAGCAGCTTCCGGACAGGGAAGGTATCCGGGGAGCTGTTTTTT. The rearrangement joins TRBV7-2 to TRBJ2-2, with TRBD1 matching over 8 bases. Looked up from germline, CDR1 is SGHTA and CDR2 is FQGNSA. The CDR3 has 16 residues. Unmatched junction bases numbered 9, after V lost 3 bases and J lost 6 bases.

The V gene is TRBV19, the J gene TRBJ2-2; 8 bases map to TRBD2. Losses at the gene ends were 4 bases for V and 4 bases for J; bases not matched to a gene: 5. Germline CDR1 reads LNHDA; CDR2 reads SQIVND (reference sequence). The CDR3 extends over 15 amino acids. The DNA of the CDR3 is TGTGCCAGTAGTAGTTGGCGGGAGGCCACCGGGGAGCTGTTTTTT. Translating it yields CASSSWREATGELFF.

The chain recombines TRBV5-4 with TRBJ1-1; D might be TRBD1 (5 bases). Germline CDR1 SGHNT, CDR2 YYREEE (reference sequence). The length of the CDR3 is 15 residues. V dropped 2 bases and J dropped 3 bases, with 14 bases sitting between them. The CDR3 loop is CASSFQRRDYTEAFF. In DNA, the CDR3 is TGTGCCAGCAGCTTCCAGCGCAGGGACTACACTGAAGCTTTCTTT.

The J gene is TRBJ2-3, the V gene TRBV13, with TRBD2 identical over 7 bases. V shed 5 bases and J 5 bases; nucleotides not matched to a gene: 10. The CDR3 covers 15 residues. Per germline, CDR1 PRHDT and CDR2 FYEKMQ (reference sequence). This chain's CDR3 is CASSGGSARVDTQYF. The CDR3 bases are TGTGCCAGCAGCGGCGGGAGTGCGAGGGTAGATACGCAGTATTTT.

The rearrangement uses TRBV28 and TRBJ1-2, with TRBD1 as a possible D gene (6 bases). Germline values: CDR1 MDHEN, CDR2 SYDVKM. The CDR3 loop spans 14 amino acids. Trimming pared 7 bases from V and 7 bases from J, leaving 19 bases between. This chain's CDR3 is CASTKKSGVLGYTF. For the CDR3, the DNA is TGTGCCAGCACCAAAAAATCAGGGGTGCTTGGCTACACCTTC.

The chain employs TRBV10-3 and TRBJ1-2; 7 nucleotides match TRBD1. The V and J ends lost 4 bases and 0 bases, in that order; junction bases with no gene match: 8. This CDR3 comprises 16 residues. The germline gives CDR1 ENHRY, CDR2 SYGVKD. The CDR3 DNA is TGTGCCATCAGTGGGGGGACAGCATTAGCTAACTATGGCTACACCTTC. Translated, it gives CAISGGTALANYGYTF.

The V call is TRBV9, the J call TRBJ2-1; 12 positions match TRBD2. The V gene's germline CDR1 is SGDLS and CDR2 YYNGEE. V was pared by 4 bases and J by 0 bases, with 8 bases of the junction left unmatched. CDR3 length: 18 residues. The CDR3 region has the DNA TGTGCCAGCAGCCTAGGACTAGCGGGAAAGAGCTCCTACAATGAGCAGTTCTTC. It yields the protein CASSLGLAGKSSYNEQFF.

The chain links TRBV6-2 or TRBV6-3 to TRBJ2-7; TRBD1 aligns across 9 bases. V was clipped by 6 bases and J by 3 bases; unmatched bases: 9. Looked up from germline, CDR1 is MNHEY and CDR2 is SVGEGT. The CDR3 totals 15 residues. CDR3 in amino acids: CASSLTGGAYYEQYF. For the CDR3, the DNA is TGTGCCAGCAGCCTAACAGGGGGCGCCTACTACGAGCAGTACTTC.

The rearrangement uses TRBV5-8 and TRBJ2-3; TRBD1 aligns across 12 bases. The germline V gene encodes CDR1 SGHTS and CDR2 YDEGEE. This CDR3 is 16 amino acids long. The ends lost 4 bases at V and 8 bases at J; junction bases unmatched: 11. This chain's CDR3 is CASSPYGTGGKSTQYF. The CDR3 DNA is TGTGCCAGCAGCCCGTATGGGACAGGGGGCAAGAGTACGCAGTATTTT. Full variable domain (missing parts from reference TRBV5-8 and TRBJ2-3): EAGVTQSPTHLIKTRGQQATLRCSPISGHTSVYWYQQALGLGLQFLLWYDEGEERNRGNFPPRFSGRQFPNYSSELNVNALELEDSALYLCASSPYGTGGKSTQYFGPGTRLTVL.

Of note for this clone: As the CDR3 is not closed by the conserved phenylalanine or tryptophan, this likely results from a read error. No DNA is shown, since the ends of the CDR3 on it are uncertain; the CDR3 is the one TCRdb lists. The CDR3 protein is CASSPGTGDRTA. The chain uses TRBV5-4 and TRBJ1-2; the table assigns TRBD1, which was not confirmed against the DNA. The germline gives CDR1 SGHNT, CDR2 YYREEE (reference sequence). The CDR3 is 12 amino acids in total, end residues counted.

J is TRBJ1-5 and V is TRBV6-1, with 10 bases lining up with TRBD1. Germline V gene lookup returns CDR1 MNHNS and CDR2 SASEGT. V was clipped by 4 bases and J by 6 bases; unmatched bases: 12. This CDR3 contains 17 residues. The CDR3: CASSGPRDRGIIQPQHF. Written as DNA, the CDR3 is TGTGCCAGCAGTGGACCCCGGGACAGGGGAATAATTCAGCCCCAGCATTTT.